Listed here are 32 T cell receptor beta chains from one sample, sequenced in a study of regulatory T cells in long-lasting Graves disease. Stated time point: persistent/refractory GD, antithyroid drugs over 5 years with positive TRAb. From RNA extracted from PBMCs, the TCR library was made. CDR3 regions were amplified by Arm-PCR using iRepertoire HTBI primers to build TCR beta libraries. TCRdb independently ran MiXCR on the multiplex PCR reads; one entry per CDR3 protein. The table includes over 250,000 distinct CDR3 sequences, 20% to 25% detected once. Material: peripheral blood mononuclear cells (PBMCs), obtained when the disease was refractory, from a patient treated with antithyroid drugs. These receptors came from a female donor with Graves disease.

The chain employs TRBV10-3 and TRBJ1-2; no definite D call. V lost 7 bases and J 2 bases, leaving 8 bases between the germline ends. This CDR3 region has 12 residues. Germline CDR1 ENHRY, CDR2 SYGVKD. The CDR3 nucleotides are TGTGCCATCAAGGCCCCAAACTATGGCTACACCTTC. Translation: CAIKAPNYGYTF.

This clonotype has ten or more counts. This chain uses TRBV18 with TRBJ1-4, with TRBD1 matching 9 bases. The CDR3 is 15 residues long. Trimming cost V 0 bases and J 7 bases; bases outside gene matches: 3. Germline CDR1 is KGHSH and CDR2 is LQKENI. In DNA form, the CDR3 reads TGTGCCAGCTCACCACCAGGGACAGGGACTGAAAAACTGTTTTTT. Its protein product is CASSPPGTGTEKLFF. Drawing the rest from reference TRBV18 and TRBJ1-4, the complete variable domain is NAGVMQNPRHLVRRRGQEARLRCSPMKGHSHVYWYRQLPEEGLKFMVYLQKENIIDESGMPKERFSAEFPKEGPSILRIQQVVRGDSAAYFCASSPPGTGTEKLFFGSGTQLSVL.

This clonotype was counted at least ten times. The gene calls are TRBV12-3 or TRBV12-4 and TRBJ2-7; 9 nucleotides match TRBD2. The CDR3 runs to 14 residues. J lost 5 bases, V lost 5 bases, and 7 bases had no gene match. CDR3 region: CASSPGLASDEQYF. CDR3 DNA sequence: TGTGCCAGCAGTCCGGGACTAGCTAGCGACGAGCAGTACTTC.

The chain combines TRBV27 with TRBJ1-2, with D possibly TRBD1 on 5 matching bases. Germline CDR1 is MNHEY and CDR2 is SMNVEV (reference sequence). The CDR3 extends over 14 amino acids. Trimming cost V 5 bases and J 10 bases, with 20 bases left between them. CDR3 protein: CASSPAGTFLVYTF. CDR3 nucleotides: TGTGCCAGCAGTCCCGCCGGGACGTTCCTAGTCTACACCTTC.

This clonotype was seen ten or more times. V is TRBV20-1 and J is TRBJ2-7; TRBD2 agrees at 8 bases. This CDR3 is built from 13 residues. With 6 bases clipped from V and 3 bases from J, the junction kept 7 bases outside the gene matches. Germline assignment: CDR1 DFQATT and CDR2 SNEGSKA (reference sequence). The chain's CDR3 is CSAADGTSYEQYF. As DNA, the CDR3 is TGCAGTGCGGCGGACGGGACTAGCTACGAGCAGTACTTC.

This clonotype showed up many times. The chain recombines TRBV11-2 with TRBJ1-2; 9 bases agree with TRBD1. The CDR3 is made up of 13 amino acids. Germline V gene sequence: CDR1 SGHAT, CDR2 FQNNGV. J gave up 6 bases and V 6 bases, and 5 bases lay outside the gene matches. The CDR3 sequence is CASSLQGANGYTF. In DNA form, the CDR3 reads TGTGCCAGCAGTTTACAGGGGGCCAATGGCTACACCTTC.

This chain links TRBV28 with TRBJ2-7; 12 bases line up with TRBD1. There are 12 residues in the CDR3. Germline CDR1 and CDR2: MDHEN and SYDVKM. The ends lost 10 bases at V and 6 bases at J; junction bases unmatched: 4. The CDR3 DNA reads as TGTGCCACCGGGACAGGGGGCTTCGAGCAGTACTTC. It encodes CATGTGGFEQYF.

This clonotype was counted between two and nine times. The chain uses TRBV28 and TRBJ2-1; 11 bases line up with TRBD2. Germline CDR1 MDHEN, CDR2 SYDVKM. CDR3 length: 15 amino acids. With 2 bases clipped from V and 6 bases from J, the junction kept 3 bases outside the gene matches. The CDR3 loop reads CASSLTSGSINEQFF. The DNA of the CDR3 is TGTGCCAGCAGTTTAACTAGCGGGAGTATCAATGAGCAGTTCTTC. Full variable domain (outside the CDR3, taken from reference TRBV28 and TRBJ2-1): DVKVTQSSRYLVKRTGEKVFLECVQDMDHENMFWYRQDPGLGLRLIYFSYDVKMKEKGDIPEGYSVSREKKERFSLILESASTNQTSMYLCASSLTSGSINEQFFGPGTRLTVL.

This clonotype appeared a few times. The chain has TRBV4-1 and TRBJ1-1; tentatively, D is TRBD1 (5 bases). The germline V gene has CDR1 MGHRA and CDR2 YSYEKL. The CDR3 spans 12 residues. V lost 1 base to trimming and J lost 9 bases, with 9 bases between them. The CDR3 is CASSQVEGQAFF. CDR3 DNA: TGCGCCAGCAGCCAAGTGGAGGGGCAAGCTTTCTTT.

The chain couples TRBV19 to TRBJ2-7; D not certain. The germline V and J ends were trimmed by 3 bases and 0 bases, with 12 bases remaining between them. This CDR3 has 15 residues. In germline, CDR1 is LNHDA, CDR2 SQIVND (reference sequence). As DNA, the CDR3 is TGTGCCAGTAGTATGACGACATCTAGCTCCTACGAGCAGTACTTC. It yields the protein CASSMTTSSSYEQYF.

This chain's CDR3 is CASSLNRGTEGDTQYF. The CDR3 bases are TGTGCCAGCAGCTTAAATAGAGGGACTGAAGGAGATACGCAGTATTTT. The chain uses TRBV7-2 and TRBJ2-3, with D possibly matching TRBD2 (6 bases). Trimming removed 2 bases from V and 5 bases from J, with 17 bases in between. The CDR3 is 16 residues long. Germline-derived CDR1 and CDR2 are SGHTA and FQGNSA.

The gene calls are TRBV19 and TRBJ1-4; the D is unclear. V was trimmed by 9 bases and J by 7 bases, leaving 12 bases between them. Germline V gene data show CDR1 as LNHDA and CDR2 as SQIVND (reference sequence). This CDR3 comprises 12 residues. CDR3 residues: CASRSGGEKLFF. The DNA of the CDR3 is TGTGCCAGCCGATCGGGCGGTGAAAAACTGTTTTTT.

The chain links TRBV12-3 or TRBV12-4 to TRBJ2-7, with 16 positions matching TRBD2. This CDR3 is 20 amino acids long. J lost 3 bases, V lost 4 bases, and 15 bases had no gene match. CDR3 region: CASSYLGTSGRAPRFYEQYF. CDR3 DNA sequence: TGTGCCAGCAGTTACCTCGGGACTAGCGGGAGGGCACCCCGTTTCTACGAGCAGTACTTC.

V usage is TRBV27 and J usage is TRBJ2-7; tentatively, D is TRBD1 or TRBD2 (6 bases each). This CDR3 spans 14 amino acids. Per germline, CDR1 MNHEY and CDR2 SMNVEV (reference sequence). Trimming took off 2 bases at V and 2 bases at J, with 10 bases between the two ends. CDR3 loop: CASSLRGLPYEQYF. DNA of the CDR3: TGTGCCAGCAGTTTACGGGGGCTCCCCTACGAGCAGTACTTC.

Here the CDR3 DNA reads TGTGCCAGTAGTAAAGACAGCTATGGCTACACCTTC. This encodes CASSKDSYGYTF. The rearrangement links TRBV19 to TRBJ1-2; D possibly corresponds to TRBD1 (5 bases). The CDR3 extends over 12 amino acids. V lost 4 bases, J lost 4 bases, and 7 bases lay in between. In germline, CDR1 is LNHDA, CDR2 SQIVND (reference sequence).

Of note for this clonotype: A much larger clone is a single base away; this may be a read error. Likely a read error: the CDR3 ends without its conserved phenylalanine or tryptophan. V usage is TRBV27 and J usage is TRBJ2-5; TRBD2 matches 7 bases. The CDR3 is 14 residues long. Germline CDR1 MNHEY, CDR2 SMNVEV (reference sequence). The V and J ends lost 5 bases and 3 bases, in that order; junction bases with no gene match: 6. The CDR3 spells CASSPYSGKETQYL. The CDR3 DNA reads as TGTGCCAGCAGTCCGTACAGCGGGAAAGAGACCCAGTACCTC.

In this sample, this clonotype turned up a few times. The chain couples TRBV30 to TRBJ2-7; TRBD2 matches at 7 bases. The germline CDR1 and CDR2 sequences are GTSNPN and SVGIG (reference sequence). The CDR3 contains 14 residues. Unmatched junction bases numbered 5, after V lost 0 bases and J lost 3 bases. CDR3 amino acids: CAWSVAAGYYEQYF. CDR3 DNA: TGTGCCTGGAGTGTGGCAGCGGGATACTACGAGCAGTACTTC.

The chain combines TRBV7-2 with TRBJ2-2; 11 bases agree with TRBD2. Germline V gene lookup returns CDR1 SGHTA and CDR2 FQGNSA. This CDR3 contains 17 residues. Trimming took 5 bases from V and 2 from J; bases not matched to a gene: 7. CDR3 bases: TGTGCCAGCAGCCGCCCGGGACTAGCGGACAACACCGGGGAGCTGTTTTTT. It encodes CASSRPGLADNTGELFF.

J is TRBJ2-7 and V is TRBV6-2 or TRBV6-3, with D perhaps being TRBD1 or TRBD2 (5 bases each). In germline, CDR1 is MNHEY, CDR2 SVGEGT. The CDR3 length is 16 residues. V was clipped by 7 bases and J by 1 base, with 20 bases between them. As DNA, the CDR3 is TGTGCCAGCACCTCACACGGGGCAGGTCGGTCCTACGAGCAGTACTTC. It translates to CASTSHGAGRSYEQYF.

This sequence joins TRBV20-1 and TRBJ1-2; no firm D call. The CDR3 is made up of 15 amino acids. V lost 3 bases and J 6 bases, leaving 20 bases between the germline ends. The germline V gene has CDR1 DFQATT and CDR2 SNEGSKA (reference sequence). The CDR3, as DNA: TGCAGTGCTAGGCGGGAGGAGGCGAGTATTCATGGCTACACCTTC. The encoded protein is CSARREEASIHGYTF.

This clonotype was seen a handful of times. The J gene is TRBJ1-2, the V gene TRBV7-2, with a weak D call TRBD1 (5 bases). This CDR3 is 13 amino acids long. Germline CDR1 and CDR2: SGHTA and FQGNSA. V lost 5 bases and J 6 bases, leaving 13 bases between the germline ends. This chain's CDR3 is CASSLGELDGYTF. The CDR3 region has the DNA TGTGCCAGCAGCCTAGGGGAACTGGATGGCTACACCTTC.

This clonotype has a count of ten or more. The V gene is TRBV27, the J gene TRBJ2-4; tentatively, D is TRBD2 (6 bases). Germline CDR1 is MNHEY and CDR2 is SMNVEV (reference sequence). Between the trimmed V and J ends, which lost 5 bases and 0 bases, there was a span of 14 bases. The CDR3 runs 16 residues. The CDR3 region has the DNA TGTGCCAGCAGTACTGTGATGGGACTAGCCAAAAACATTCAGTACTTC. This sequence encodes CASSTVMGLAKNIQYF.

This chain links TRBV19 with TRBJ2-7, with a tentative D call TRBD2 (5 bases). Germline CDR1 and CDR2: LNHDA and SQIVND (reference sequence). CDR3 length: 15 residues. Trimming left V 1 base short and J 2 bases short, with 12 bases between. CDR3 loop: CASSIGSRAAYEQYF. DNA for the CDR3: TGTGCCAGTAGTATAGGCTCCAGAGCGGCCTACGAGCAGTACTTC.

This clonotype was seen at least ten times. This chain joins TRBV6-5 and TRBJ1-4; D ambiguous. Between the trimmed V and J ends, which lost 0 bases and 2 bases, there was a span of 4 bases. Germline-derived CDR1 and CDR2 are MNHEY and SVGAGI. This CDR3 has 14 residues. As DNA, the CDR3 is TGTGCCAGCAGTTACTCGACGACTAATGAAAAACTGTTTTTT. Its protein is CASSYSTTNEKLFF.

This clonotype was observed at least ten times. V gene TRBV6-1 combines with J gene TRBJ1-1; a possible D gene is TRBD1 (5 bases). With 2 bases removed from V and 4 bases from J, the gap between germline ends came to 11 bases. Germline CDR1 and CDR2: MNHNS and SASEGT. The CDR3 sequence is 14 residues long. This CDR3 is CASSEPQGGTEAFF. CDR3 bases: TGTGCCAGCAGTGAACCCCAGGGTGGCACTGAAGCTTTCTTT.

This clonotype has just a few counts. The chain uses TRBV4-3 and TRBJ2-7, with a possible D match to TRBD2 (7 bases). V was clipped by 1 base and J by 4 bases, with 14 bases between them. The CDR3 runs 15 residues. Germline V gene data show CDR1 as LGHNA and CDR2 as YSLEER. CDR3 sequence reads: CASSQAERGAYEQYF. The CDR3 region has the DNA TGCGCCAGCAGCCAAGCTGAACGGGGGGCTTACGAGCAGTACTTC.

The CDR3 coding sequence is TGCGCCAGCAGCTTGGAAGTAGGCGGGGAGCTGTTTTTT. It yields the protein CASSLEVGGELFF. This chain joins TRBV5-1 and TRBJ2-2; no clear D gene. This CDR3 comprises 13 residues. V shed 0 bases and J shed 7 bases, with 7 bases lying between them. The germline V gene has CDR1 SGHRS and CDR2 YFSETQ.

This sequence joins TRBV2 and TRBJ2-3; D is uncertain. Germline V gives CDR1 SNHLY, CDR2 FYNNEI. V lost 7 bases to trimming and J lost 3 bases, with 11 bases between them. There are 13 residues in the CDR3. The CDR3 loop reads CASTESGTDTQYF. In nucleotides, the CDR3 is TGTGCCAGCACGGAGTCCGGAACAGATACGCAGTATTTT.

V usage is TRBV19 and J usage is TRBJ2-5; D is possibly TRBD1 or TRBD2 (5 bases each). The V and J ends lost 5 bases and 1 base respectively, with 14 bases between them. Germline V lookup: CDR1 LNHDA, CDR2 SQIVND (reference sequence). This CDR3 has 15 residues. The CDR3 here is CASSLQTGPQETQYF. The CDR3 DNA reads as TGTGCCAGTAGTCTACAAACGGGACCCCAAGAGACCCAGTACTTC.

The V call is TRBV20-1, the J call TRBJ2-2; D is unclear. CDR3 length equals 15 residues. V was clipped by 5 bases and J by 4 bases, with 17 bases between them. Germline V lookup: CDR1 DFQATT, CDR2 SNEGSKA (reference sequence). The CDR3: CSARRTTPSTGELFF. The CDR3, as DNA: TGCAGTGCTCGCAGGACCACCCCGAGCACCGGGGAGCTGTTTTTT.

This chain connects TRBV18 to TRBJ1-6, with D unclear. Trimming took off 10 bases at V and 6 bases at J, with 19 bases between the two ends. The CDR3 totals 15 residues. Germline CDR1 is KGHSH and CDR2 is LQKENI. For the CDR3, the DNA is TGTGCCAACTCCCTTCAGGAGGGAGGTAATTCACCCCTCCACTTT. Residues: CANSLQEGGNSPLHF.

This chain joins TRBV27 and TRBJ2-1; no clear D gene. This CDR3 is built from 15 residues. V lost 6 bases, J lost 1 base, and 13 bases lay in between. CDR1 and CDR2 from the germline V gene are MNHEY and SMNVEV (reference sequence). The CDR3 DNA follows: TGTGCCAGCAGCTCATCGCTGGGATCCTACAATGAGCAGTTCTTC. Amino acid sequence: CASSSSLGSYNEQFF.